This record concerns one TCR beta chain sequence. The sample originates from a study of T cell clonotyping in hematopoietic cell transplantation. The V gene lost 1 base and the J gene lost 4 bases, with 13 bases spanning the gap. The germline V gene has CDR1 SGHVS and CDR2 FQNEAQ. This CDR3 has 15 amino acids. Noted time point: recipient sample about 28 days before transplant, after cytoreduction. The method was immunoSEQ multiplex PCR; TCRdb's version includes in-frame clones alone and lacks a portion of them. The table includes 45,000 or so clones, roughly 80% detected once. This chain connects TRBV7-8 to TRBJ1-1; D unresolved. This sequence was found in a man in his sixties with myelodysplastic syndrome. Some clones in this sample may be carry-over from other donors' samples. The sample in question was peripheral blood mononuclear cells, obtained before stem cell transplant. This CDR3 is CASSLGRRWGTEAFF. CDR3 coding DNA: TGTGCCAGCAGCTTAGGCAGGCGTTGGGGCACTGAAGCTTTCTTT.